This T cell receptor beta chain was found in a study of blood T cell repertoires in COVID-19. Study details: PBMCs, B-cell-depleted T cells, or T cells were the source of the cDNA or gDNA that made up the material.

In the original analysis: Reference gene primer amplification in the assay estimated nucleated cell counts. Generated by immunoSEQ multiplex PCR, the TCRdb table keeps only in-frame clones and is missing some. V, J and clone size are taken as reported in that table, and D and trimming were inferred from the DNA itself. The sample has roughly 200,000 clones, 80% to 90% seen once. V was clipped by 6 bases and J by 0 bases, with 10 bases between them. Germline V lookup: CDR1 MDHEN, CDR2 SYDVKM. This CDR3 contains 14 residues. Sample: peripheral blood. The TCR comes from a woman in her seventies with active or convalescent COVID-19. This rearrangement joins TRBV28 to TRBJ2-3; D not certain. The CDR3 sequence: CASSAVASTDTQYF. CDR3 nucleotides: TGTGCCAGCAGCGCAGTAGCTAGCACAGATACGCAGTATTTT.